This T cell receptor (beta chain) was captured in a study of blood T cells in healthy people across ages (dated by TCRdb to 2014 to 2015). The study in broad terms: Template switching captured roughly one uniquely barcoded TCR beta cDNA molecule per two T cells in model experiments. The study analyzed two additional independent replicas of 1 million unique cDNA reads from the same blood draw for two donors, one aged 18 to 29 and one aged 80 or older. Age-related changes in TCR beta repertoire diversity were measured in the study by deep sequencing normalized with unique cDNA molecular identifiers. The donors were split into four age groups: young (average roughly 15 years), middle-aged (about 40), aged (roughly 65) and long-lived (about 74). To avoid experimental bias, donors of different ages were spread randomly across the sequencing lanes.

Germline trimming: 6 bases from V, 4 bases from J; junction bases outside gene matches: 5. The CDR3 spans 14 residues, from the cysteine through the phenylalanine. The CDR3 DNA has 42 bases and is translated from base 1. The library was built by means of 5' RACE. Sequencing relied on an Illumina HiSeq 2500. A second PCR of about 7 to 12 cycles was performed with a sample-barcoded 5' primer and a J-beta primer mix. Each TCR beta cDNA molecule received a unique molecular identifier from a template-switch 5' adaptor carrying 12 random nucleotides. Each sample yielded at least 2.5 million CDR3-containing paired-end reads. First-strand cDNA synthesis was performed from all RNA using the Mint cDNA synthesis kit, with priming by a TRBC-specific oligonucleotide. Following uracil-DNA glycosylase treatment, all cDNA underwent a first 18-cycle PCR with the universal primers M1SS and BC2_uni_R. Turning to the authors' computational methods: For normalization, 1 million high-quality reads were randomly selected from each sample, with every read carrying a distinct molecular identifier. Instead of being binned into consensus sequences, reads with shared molecular identifiers were discarded. MiTCR, run with a Q25 quality threshold and the strictest error-elimination algorithm, handled CDR3 identification, clonotype clustering and error correction. A nonparametric unseen species model using Euler transformation provided a lower-bound estimate of total TCR beta diversity. TCRdb trimmed the raw reads at Q25, called clones with MiXCR and kept productive beta chains. Rows merge per CDR3 protein into single entries with the most common DNA and genes. The V and J calls were not made by the authors but by TCRdb's processing. The sample table lists approximately 940,000 distinct CDR3 sequences, under 50% of them with a count of one. The top ten constitute around an eighth of the sample.

Results and caveats for the whole study, not just this receptor: Estimates of total diversity based on one million sequenced T cells were considered lower bounds and underestimates. As age increased, observed TCR beta diversity per million T cells dropped in a roughly linear way, and a significant reduction was already evident by age 40. Because donor CMV infection status was unknown, age-related changes in expanded clonotypes were potentially confounded. Bulk unsorted PBMC profiling prevented conclusive comparison of naive and antigen-experienced compartments. Compared with the aged group, the long-lived group had more naive CD4+ T cells, fewer expanded clones and increased TCR diversity, a pattern suggesting age selection. Observed TCR beta diversity correlated strongly with the percentage of naive T cells measured by flow cytometry.

Donors were a few dozen systemically healthy Caucasian individuals from Russia aged roughly 6 to 100 years. Approximately 9 milliliters of peripheral blood were collected from each donor into EDTA-treated Vacutainer tubes. Ficoll-Paque density-gradient centrifugation was used to isolate PBMCs, with at least 6.5 million per sample. Total RNA, at least 5.5 micrograms per sample, was extracted from PBMCs with Trizol reagent. Naive CD45RAhigh/CD27high T cell percentages were measured by flow cytometry on a PBMC aliquot from every donor. This clonotype was detected only a few times. This clone's antigen is unknown. Base qualities are missing; no much larger clone stands one base away.

Sequenced sample: blood. The chain links TRBV12-3 or TRBV12-4 with TRBJ1-4; 7 nucleotides in the junction match TRBD1. The receptor's source is a young man in good health. CDR3 reads: CASRTTGFNEKLFF. The sequence in DNA is TGTGCCAGCAGAACGACAGGGTTTAATGAAAAACTGTTTTTT.